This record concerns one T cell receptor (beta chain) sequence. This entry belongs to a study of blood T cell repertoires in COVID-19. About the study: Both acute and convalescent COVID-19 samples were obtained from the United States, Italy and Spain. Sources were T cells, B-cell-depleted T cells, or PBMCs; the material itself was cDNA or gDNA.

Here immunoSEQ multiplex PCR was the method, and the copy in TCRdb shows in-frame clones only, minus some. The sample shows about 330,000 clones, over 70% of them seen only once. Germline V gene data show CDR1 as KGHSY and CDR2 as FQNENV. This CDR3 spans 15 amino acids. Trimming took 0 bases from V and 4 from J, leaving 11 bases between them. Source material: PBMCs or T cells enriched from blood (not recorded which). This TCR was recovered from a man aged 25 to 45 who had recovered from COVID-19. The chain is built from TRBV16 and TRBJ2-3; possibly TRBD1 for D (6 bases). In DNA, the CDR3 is TGTGCCAGCAGCCAATCCACAGGGTACGCAGATACGCAGTATTTT. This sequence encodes CASSQSTGYADTQYF.